This paragraph reports one T cell receptor (beta chain). Its antigen remains unknown. This sample is drawn from a study of blood T cells in healthy people across ages. Study results and limitations: Unsorted PBMC material precluded a definitive naive versus antigen-experienced comparison. Fewer expanded clones and more diversity marked long-lived versus aged donors.

Healthy individuals of Caucasian origin from Russia, aged 6 to 90, served as donors. Trimming removed 7 bases from V and 3 bases from J, with 14 bases in between. This CDR3 region has 14 residues. Combining a sample-barcoded 5' primer with a J-beta primer mix, a second PCR ran for roughly 7 to 12 cycles. Template switching added a 12-random-nucleotide identifier to every cDNA molecule. One entry per CDR3 protein, called by TCRdb with MiXCR from the 5' RACE reads. The table shows roughly 1.9 million distinct CDR3 sequences, with 39% occurring only once. Sequencing input: blood. J is TRBJ2-3 and V is TRBV12-3 or TRBV12-4, with a weak D call TRBD2 (7 bases). The source of this sequence is a human donor in good health. CDR3 amino acids: CASTLEGGTDTQYF. For the CDR3, the DNA is TGTGCCAGCACCCTTGAGGGGGGGACAGATACGCAGTATTTT.